This T cell receptor beta chain stems from a study of cytomegalovirus exposure and HLA in healthy donors. Study-wide context: A subsequent analysis stated that the 120 or so validation repertoires were run on the same platform as the roughly 710 first-cohort repertoires. General observations from the study: Subsequent analysis revealed that first-cohort TCR clusters tended to co-occur in the approximately 120 validation repertoires. There were a few CMV-associated chains whose specificity for CMV antigens was confirmed in vitro. 164 TCR beta chains were listed as cytomegalovirus-associated.

Sequenced by immunoSEQ multiplex PCR; TCRdb stores in-frame clones only, minus some. The data show 100,000 to 150,000 clones, about 90% seen once. The V gene lost 2 bases and the J gene lost 0 bases, with 7 bases spanning the gap. The CDR3 runs to 14 residues. The V gene's germline CDR1 is MNHEY and CDR2 SMNVEV (reference sequence). A note on this clone: Antigen specificity is unknown.

The source is a man younger than 45 in good health and CMV-seronegative. The sequencing input was PBMCs. The chain joins TRBV27 to TRBJ1-2; D is unclear. The CDR3 spells CASSLARANYGYTF. The CDR3 nucleotides are TGTGCCAGCAGTTTAGCAAGAGCTAACTATGGCTACACCTTC.